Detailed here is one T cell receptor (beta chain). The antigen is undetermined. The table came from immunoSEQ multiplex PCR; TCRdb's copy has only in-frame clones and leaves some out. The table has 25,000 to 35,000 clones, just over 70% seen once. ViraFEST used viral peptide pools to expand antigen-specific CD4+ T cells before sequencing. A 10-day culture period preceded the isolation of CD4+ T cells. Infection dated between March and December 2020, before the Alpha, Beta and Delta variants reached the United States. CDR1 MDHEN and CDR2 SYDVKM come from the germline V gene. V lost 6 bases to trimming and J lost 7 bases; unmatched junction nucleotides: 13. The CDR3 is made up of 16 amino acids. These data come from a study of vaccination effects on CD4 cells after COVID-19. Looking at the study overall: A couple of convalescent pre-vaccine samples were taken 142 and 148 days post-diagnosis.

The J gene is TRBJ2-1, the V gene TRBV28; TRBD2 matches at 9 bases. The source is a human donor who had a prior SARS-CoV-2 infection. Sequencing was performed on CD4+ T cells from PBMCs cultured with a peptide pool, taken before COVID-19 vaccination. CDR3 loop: CASSSADSAGGNEQFF. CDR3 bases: TGTGCCAGCAGCAGCGCCGACTCCGCGGGGGGGAATGAGCAGTTCTTC.